This entry lists 2 T cell receptor beta chains sequenced from one sample in a study of cytomegalovirus exposure and HLA in healthy donors. In the PCR, 60 Vbeta and 13 Jbeta primers were used. TCRdb's table, derived via immunoSEQ multiplex PCR, lists solely in-frame clones and lacks some. The top ten clones hold approximately 1.8% of a sample with about 200,000 clones, about 70% of them seen once. Sequencing input: PBMCs. The source is a woman in her twenties or thirties in good health and CMV-seronegative.

This clone is a singleton in its sample. The chain links TRBV7-8 to TRBJ2-5; perhaps TRBD2 as D (7 bases). V was cut by 2 bases and J by 6 bases, with 13 bases left in between. This CDR3 is 14 amino acids long. The germline gives CDR1 SGHVS, CDR2 FQNEAQ. CDR3 bases: TGTGCCAGCAGCTTATCGGGGGGCATACAGACCCAGTACTTC. It specifies CASSLSGGIQTQYF.

The rearrangement joins TRBV6-1 to TRBJ1-4; D remains unclear. CDR3 length: 11 residues. The V end was cut by 4 bases, the J end by 12 bases, with 9 bases between. Germline loops: CDR1 MNHNS, CDR2 SASEGT. This CDR3 reads CASSGMEELFF. The DNA for the CDR3 is TGTGCCAGCAGTGGTATGGAGGAACTGTTTTTT.